These 29 T cell receptor beta chains originate from one sample sequenced in a study of blood T cell repertoires in COVID-19 (dated by TCRdb to between 2020 and 2021). The method behind the library was the immunoSEQ multiplex PCR assay. Here the immuneACCESS table is served through TCRdb, limited to in-frame sequences with V and J called. Missing clones are a known gap in these copies; in checked studies unresolved V genes cover under half, and the rest lacks a known reason. Here the sample has more than 250,000 clones; around four fifths occur a single time. The ten biggest clones cover 1% to 1.5% of the sample. Sequenced: peripheral blood. The receptors come from a woman between 45 and 60 years old with acute or convalescent COVID-19.

V is TRBV7-8 and J is TRBJ2-2; TRBD2 matches at 13 bases. Germline lookup yields CDR1 SGHVS and CDR2 FQNEAQ. The CDR3 is 17 residues long. Trimming cost V 5 bases and J 7 bases; bases outside gene matches: 10. The chain's CDR3 is CASSPPLAGGGFGELFF. The DNA of the CDR3 is TGTGCCAGCAGCCCCCCACTAGCGGGAGGGGGTTTCGGGGAGCTGTTTTTT.

V and J are TRBV7-9 and TRBJ2-5; D is perhaps TRBD2 (6 bases). V lost 10 bases to trimming and J lost 5 bases, with 17 bases between them. Germline loops: CDR1 SEHNR, CDR2 FQNEAQ (reference sequence). The CDR3 spans 13 residues. CDR3 loop: CATRRRADETQYF. CDR3 sequence (DNA): TGTGCCACCCGACGGAGGGCCGATGAGACCCAGTACTTC.

The chain couples TRBV5-1 to TRBJ2-7; tentative D call: TRBD2 (6 bases). CDR1 is SGHRS and CDR2 is YFSETQ in the germline V gene. The V gene lost 5 bases and the J gene lost 0 bases, with 15 bases spanning the gap. The CDR3 runs to 15 residues. The CDR3 DNA is TGCGCCAGCAGTAGGTCCGGGAGTGGCTCCTACGAGCAGTACTTC. It yields the protein CASSRSGSGSYEQYF.

The chain links TRBV5-8 to TRBJ2-2; 7 nucleotides align to TRBD1. The CDR3 is made up of 15 amino acids. V gave up 3 bases and J gave up 3 bases; unmatched junction bases: 5. Germline V gives CDR1 SGHTS, CDR2 YDEGEE. The CDR3 spells CASSWDRYYTGELFF. CDR3 DNA: TGTGCCAGCAGCTGGGACAGATATTACACCGGGGAGCTGTTTTTT. Supplemented by reference TRBV5-8 and TRBJ2-2, the full variable domain reads EAGVTQSPTHLIKTRGQQATLRCSPISGHTSVYWYQQALGLGLQFLLWYDEGEERNRGNFPPRFSGRQFPNYSSELNVNALELEDSALYLCASSWDRYYTGELFFGEGSRLTVL.

On this clone itself: One end of the junction varies from germline; a read error may be responsible. The chain links TRBV10-3 to TRBJ2-7, with TRBD1 identical over 10 bases. The CDR3 spans 14 residues. Germline CDR1 and CDR2: ENHRY and SYGVKD. The CDR3, as DNA: TGTACCATCACAACAGGGACAGGGGACGACGAGCAGTACTTC. Amino acid sequence: CTITTGTGDDEQYF.

This clone occurred many times. The CDR3 region is CATSGQGNYGYTF. CDR3 sequence (DNA): TGTGCCACCAGTGGACAGGGAAACTATGGCTACACCTTC. The chain uses TRBV24-1 and TRBJ1-2, with 7 bases identical to TRBD1. This CDR3 comprises 13 residues. Trimming removed 5 bases from V and 2 bases from J; junction bases left unmatched: 1. CDR1 KGHDR and CDR2 SFDVKD come from the germline V gene.

V and J are TRBV5-1 and TRBJ2-7; 8 positions agree with TRBD1. The CDR3 sequence is 13 residues long. Germline CDR1 reads SGHRS; CDR2 reads YFSETQ. V dropped 4 bases and J dropped 5; count of bases not matched to a gene: 5. The CDR3 here is CASSPTTGDEQYV. CDR3 in DNA: TGCGCCAGCAGCCCCACGACAGGGGACGAGCAGTACGTC.

This chain links TRBV4-1 with TRBJ1-3; possible D gene TRBD1, 6 bases. The V end lost 5 bases, the J end lost 4 bases, and 9 bases lay between the germline ends. CDR3 length: 13 residues. Germline-derived CDR1 and CDR2 are MGHRA and YSYEKL. DNA for the CDR3: TGCGCCAGCAGCTACGGACAGGGAAACACCATATATTTT. Residues: CASSYGQGNTIYF.

This chain joins TRBV18 and TRBJ1-1; TRBD1 matches 8 bases. The CDR3 is 17 residues long. The germline V gene encodes CDR1 KGHSH and CDR2 LQKENI. The junction had 10 bases not matched to a gene; V was cut back by 0 bases and J by 4 bases. CDR3 region: CASSPPPGTGWVTEAFF. In nucleotides, the CDR3 is TGTGCCAGCTCACCACCGCCCGGGACAGGTTGGGTCACTGAAGCTTTCTTT.

The chain is built from TRBV7-3 and TRBJ2-3; 8 positions agree with TRBD1. Per the germline V gene, CDR1 is SGHTA and CDR2 is FQGTGA. The CDR3 consists of 17 residues. Trimming at V came to 4 bases and at J to 8 bases, leaving 17 bases not matched to a gene. CDR3 nucleotides: TGTGCCAGCAGCTCCCCCGACAGGGGCGTATTGGGGGGTACGCAGTATTTT. Its protein product is CASSSPDRGVLGGTQYF.

The V gene is TRBV28, the J gene TRBJ1-1; 7 bases map to TRBD1. The CDR3 has 12 residues. Germline CDR1 is MDHEN and CDR2 is SYDVKM. After removal of 8 bases from V and 4 bases from J, the junction contained 4 bases not matched to a gene. DNA of the CDR3: TGTGCCAGCCGGGGGACAGCCACTGAAGCTTTCTTT. This codes for CASRGTATEAFF.

V is TRBV7-2 and J is TRBJ2-1; 8 nucleotides align to TRBD2. Germline-derived CDR1 and CDR2 are SGHTA and FQGNSA. The CDR3 is made up of 14 amino acids. Losses at the gene ends were 2 bases for V and 9 bases for J; bases not matched to a gene: 6. CDR3 loop: CASSLNSGGLEQFF. CDR3 nucleotides: TGTGCCAGCAGCTTAAACAGCGGGGGTCTTGAGCAGTTCTTC.

The V and J genes are TRBV5-4 and TRBJ2-3; 9 bases agree with TRBD2. J gave up 9 bases and V 4 bases, and 15 bases lay outside the gene matches. Germline CDR1 is SGHNT and CDR2 is YYREEE (reference sequence). CDR3 length: 16 residues. The CDR3 loop is CASSMPQRGESNTQYF. The CDR3 DNA sequence: TGTGCCAGCAGCATGCCGCAGCGGGGGGAAAGCAACACGCAGTATTTT.

The V gene is TRBV6-5, the J gene TRBJ1-4; 7 positions agree with TRBD1. Germline CDR1 MNHEY, CDR2 SVGAGI. This CDR3 spans 15 amino acids. With V trimmed by 5 bases and J by 8 bases, 11 bases remained unmatched. CDR3 bases: TGTGCCAGCAGTAATAGACAGGGAGGATACGAAAAACTGTTTTTT. Its protein product is CASSNRQGGYEKLFF.

J is TRBJ2-7 and V is TRBV5-6; 12 nucleotides match TRBD2. Germline trimming cut 3 bases from V and 2 bases from J; bases unmatched to any gene: 3. The CDR3 length is 15 residues. The V gene's germline CDR1 is SGHDT and CDR2 YYEEEE. DNA of the CDR3: TGTGCCAGCAGCTGGGGACTAGCGGGCGCCTACGAGCAGTACTTC. This sequence encodes CASSWGLAGAYEQYF.

This clone was seen just once. The rearrangement uses TRBV7-2 and TRBJ1-1; D gene uncertain. The CDR3 has 12 amino acids. Germline V gene sequence: CDR1 SGHTA, CDR2 FQGNSA. V lost 2 bases and J 8 bases, leaving 9 bases between the germline ends. The CDR3 reads CASSLLATEAFF. The DNA for the CDR3 is TGTGCCAGCAGCTTACTGGCAACCGAAGCTTTCTTT.

The chain joins TRBV5-1 to TRBJ1-5; tentatively, D is TRBD1 (5 bases). CDR1 SGHRS and CDR2 YFSETQ come from the germline V gene. The CDR3 spans 15 residues. The V gene lost 0 bases and the J gene lost 6 bases, with 13 bases spanning the gap. The CDR3 protein is CASSLESGSRQPQHF. CDR3 sequence (DNA): TGCGCCAGCAGCTTGGAGTCAGGGTCTCGTCAGCCCCAGCATTTT.

The chain employs TRBV19 and TRBJ1-3, with 7 bases that match TRBD1. Germline CDR1 reads LNHDA; CDR2 reads SQIVND (reference sequence). This CDR3 region has 16 residues. V lost 7 bases to trimming and J lost 4 bases; unmatched junction nucleotides: 13. CDR3 bases: TGTGCCAGTAATAACTTGGACAGGCAGGTGGGAAACACCATATATTTT. Its translation is CASNNLDRQVGNTIYF.

The chain is built from TRBV2 and TRBJ1-6; D unclear. CDR1 and CDR2 (germline): SNHLY, FYNNEI. The CDR3 loop spans 14 amino acids. Trimming took 7 bases from V and 8 from J, leaving 15 bases between them. The CDR3 protein is CASKQNPRDSPLHF. The CDR3 region has the DNA TGTGCCAGCAAACAGAACCCACGAGATTCACCCCTCCACTTT.

V usage is TRBV27 and J usage is TRBJ2-2; possibly TRBD2 for D (6 bases). With 8 bases removed from V and 4 bases from J, the gap between germline ends came to 14 bases. In germline, CDR1 is MNHEY, CDR2 SMNVEV (reference sequence). The CDR3 runs to 14 residues. Here the CDR3 DNA reads TGTGCCAGCCCTAGGAGGGTTAGCACCGGGGAGCTGTTTTTT. It is translated as CASPRRVSTGELFF.

This chain uses TRBV27 with TRBJ2-5; tentative D call: TRBD1 (6 bases). The length of the CDR3 is 13 residues. CDR1 and CDR2 (germline): MNHEY, SMNVEV (reference sequence). The ends were cut back, 6 bases at V and 4 bases at J, with 12 bases in the middle. CDR3 nucleotide sequence: TGTGCCAGCAGCAGACAGGCAGGAGAGACCCAGTACTTC. This encodes CASSRQAGETQYF.

This sequence joins TRBV2 and TRBJ1-6, with D unresolved. Germline V gene sequence: CDR1 SNHLY, CDR2 FYNNEI. The CDR3 is made up of 12 amino acids. Between the trimmed V and J ends, which lost 3 bases and 11 bases, there was a span of 8 bases. The CDR3 loop is CASSDDITPLHF. In DNA, the CDR3 is TGTGCCAGCAGTGACGACATAACACCCCTCCACTTT.

The chain combines TRBV5-4 with TRBJ2-3; tentatively, D is TRBD2 (7 bases). V lost 4 bases to trimming and J lost 3 bases, with 15 bases between them. The CDR3 loop spans 15 amino acids. Germline V gene lookup returns CDR1 SGHNT and CDR2 YYREEE (reference sequence). CDR3 residues: CASSLGGGGTDTQYF. The DNA for the CDR3 is TGTGCCAGCAGCCTGGGGGGGGGCGGTACAGATACGCAGTATTTT.

V usage is TRBV30 and J usage is TRBJ1-5; 11 bases are shared with TRBD1. The CDR3 runs 13 residues. Germline values: CDR1 GTSNPN, CDR2 SVGIG (reference sequence). J lost 6 bases, V lost 8 bases, and 6 bases had no gene match. The CDR3 coding sequence is TGTGCCGGGGCGGGGACAGGGGGTCAGCCCCAGCATTTT. Its translation: CAGAGTGGQPQHF.

The rearrangement uses TRBV14 and TRBJ1-2; TRBD1 matches at 8 bases. Per the germline V gene, CDR1 is SGHDN and CDR2 is FVKESK. J gave up 2 bases and V 5 bases, and 4 bases lay outside the gene matches. The CDR3 is 14 amino acids. The CDR3 is CASSNRTGNYGYTF. CDR3 DNA: TGTGCCAGCAGCAACAGGACAGGGAACTATGGCTACACCTTC.

The rearrangement joins TRBV11-1 to TRBJ2-4, with 7 bases matching TRBD1. V was clipped by 5 bases and J by 0 bases; unmatched bases: 7. The CDR3 length is 16 residues. Germline CDR1 reads SGHAT; CDR2 reads FQDESV (reference sequence). This CDR3 is CASSPRDSLAKNIQYF. CDR3 bases: TGTGCCAGCAGCCCGAGGGACAGCCTAGCCAAAAACATTCAGTACTTC.

The chain links TRBV5-5 to TRBJ1-4, with 11 bases aligning to TRBD1. With 4 bases clipped from V and 8 bases from J, the junction kept 7 bases outside the gene matches. Germline V gene data show CDR1 as SGHKS and CDR2 as YYEKEE (reference sequence). The CDR3 length is 15 residues. The CDR3 loop is CASSPRTGGNEKLFF. Here the CDR3 DNA reads TGTGCCAGCAGCCCGCGGACAGGGGGCAACGAAAAACTGTTTTTT.

The chain has TRBV11-2 and TRBJ1-2; no firm D call. CDR3 size: 15 residues. Deletions cut 1 base from V and 4 bases from J, with 13 bases between. Germline CDR1 and CDR2: SGHAT and FQNNGV. CDR3 loop: CASSLASALIYGYTF. The CDR3 DNA sequence: TGTGCCAGCAGCTTAGCTTCCGCGTTAATCTATGGCTACACCTTC.

The CDR3 nucleotides read TGTGCCAGCAGCTTAAGGGGTAGCGGGGGGCCAACAGATACGCAGTATTTT. It yields the protein CASSLRGSGGPTDTQYF. The V gene is TRBV7-2, the J gene TRBJ2-3, with 10 bases that match TRBD2. Germline CDR1 SGHTA, CDR2 FQGNSA. Germline trimming cut 2 bases from V and 3 bases from J; bases unmatched to any gene: 8. The CDR3 runs to 17 residues.